The rows below give T cell receptor beta chains drawn from one sample of a study of human T cells and chemical hapten exposure. Via MiXCR, TCRdb re-called the RACE reads, giving one row per CDR3 protein. The sample comprises 350,000 to 400,000 distinct CDR3 sequences, about 6% of which are singletons, and over 5.5% rests with the top ten. The starting material was whole blood, obtained in connection with sensitization to the hapten diphenylcyclopropenone (DPC). The receptors were gathered from a woman aged 18-29 years with alopecia areata. Some clones in this sample may be carry-over from other donors' samples. Both conserved end residues are part of each CDR3. The D gene is left open where the match is weak. Not all rows give a size; the values are once, few, many and, for expanded clones, a class.

TRBJ2-3 TRBV9 NA few CASSPYSATDTQYF TGTGCCAGCAGCCCGTACTCCGCCACAGATACGCAGTATTTT
TRBJ2-3 TRBV7-2 NA NA CASSLGERWQDTQYF TGTGCCAGCAGCTTAGGAGAGCGCTGGCAAGATACGCAGTATTTT
TRBJ1-6 TRBV6-6 TRBD1 few CASSYLQGNSPLHF TGTGCCAGCAGTTACTTACAGGGGAATTCACCCCTCCACTTT
TRBJ1-2 TRBV6-1 TRBD1 few CASSPTGGRSPYGYTF TGTGCCAGCAGTCCAACAGGGGGCCGTAGTCCTTACGGCTACACCTTC
TRBJ1-3 TRBV7-9 NA many CASSFDSGNTIYF TGTGCCAGCAGCTTTGACTCTGGAAACACCATATATTTT
TRBJ2-7 TRBV10-3 TRBD2 NA CAISAGLAGEQYF TGTGCCATCAGTGCGGGACTAGCTGGAGAGCAGTACTTC
TRBJ2-7 TRBV6-2/TRBV6-3 NA NA CASRGILNSYEQYF TGTGCCAGCCGGGGGATTTTAAACTCCTACGAGCAGTACTTC
TRBJ2-3 TRBV28 TRBD2 many CASTPAGADTQYF TGTGCCAGCACCCCAGCGGGGGCAGATACGCAGTATTTT
TRBJ1-6 TRBV4-3 NA many CASSQGGHLELYNSPLHF TGCGCCAGCAGCCAAGGAGGGCATCTTGAATTATATAATTCACCCCTCCACTTT
TRBJ2-5 TRBV7-9 TRBD1 NA CASSSPGTGDRETQYF TGTGCCAGCAGCTCACCCGGGACAGGGGATAGAGAGACCCAGTACTTC
TRBJ2-4 TRBV5-1 NA many CASSPSGYDKNIQYF TGCGCCAGCAGCCCCAGCGGATACGACAAAAACATTCAGTACTTC
TRBJ2-4 TRBV5-1 NA NA CASSLEVGPGIQYF TGCGCCAGCAGCTTGGAGGTGGGCCCCGGCATTCAGTACTTC
TRBJ2-1 TRBV29-1 NA few CSVDPGGNRNEQFF TGCAGCGTTGATCCGGGGGGCAACCGAAATGAGCAGTTCTTC
TRBJ1-6 TRBV18 TRBD1 few CASSPRTGVNSPLHF TGTGCCAGCTCTCCCAGGACAGGGGTCAATTCACCCCTCCACTTT
TRBJ1-1 TRBV18 NA NA CASSVDKNTEAFF TGTGCCAGCTCAGTAGACAAGAACACTGAAGCTTTCTTT
TRBJ2-7 TRBV6-2/TRBV6-3 NA NA CASSYPLEGESYEQYF TGTGCCAGCAGTTACCCCCTGGAGGGGGAGTCCTACGAGCAGTACTTC
TRBJ1-2 TRBV5-1 NA many CASSLTGQGPANYGYTF TGCGCCAGCAGCTTGACAGGGCAAGGCCCAGCTAACTATGGCTACACCTTC
TRBJ1-1 TRBV7-3 NA many CASSLGTSSEAFF TGTGCCAGCAGCTTAGGCACTTCAAGTGAAGCTTTCTTT
TRBJ2-5 TRBV27 TRBD2 few CASSLASGGPISF TGTGCCAGCAGTTTAGCTAGCGGGGGACCCATCAGCTTC
TRBJ1-4 TRBV5-1 NA NA CASSLALSEKLFF TGCGCCAGCAGCTTGGCCTTGAGTGAAAAACTGTTTTTT
TRBJ2-6 TRBV6-5 NA few CASSYVGREASGANVLTF TGTGCCAGCAGTTACGTAGGCAGGGAGGCTTCTGGGGCCAACGTCCTGACTTTC
TRBJ1-2 TRBV12-3/TRBV12-4 NA few CASSGTNSGGYTF TGTGCCAGCTCCGGGACAAACTCAGGTGGCTACACCTTC
TRBJ1-2 TRBV19 NA many CASSPWAGEAYGYTF TGTGCCAGTAGTCCCTGGGCAGGGGAGGCCTATGGCTACACCTTC
TRBJ1-5 TRBV6-1 NA many CASSELGVRGQPQHF TGTGCCAGCAGTGAATTAGGGGTTAGGGGTCAGCCCCAGCATTTT
TRBJ2-3 TRBV12-5 TRBD2 many CASGFDVLAVGGTQYF TGTGCTAGTGGTTTTGATGTACTAGCGGTTGGTGGCACGCAGTATTTT
TRBJ1-1 TRBV29-1 NA NA CSVEETRPNTEAFF TGCAGCGTTGAAGAAACTAGACCGAACACTGAAGCTTTCTTT
TRBJ2-3 TRBV7-2 NA NA CASSLGLGIASTDTQYF TGTGCCAGCAGCTTAGGATTGGGAATTGCTAGCACAGATACGCAGTATTTT
TRBJ2-3 TRBV6-4 NA few CASSSGLQGADTQYF TGTGCCAGCAGCAGCGGCTTGCAAGGCGCAGATACGCAGTATTTT
TRBJ1-1 TRBV18 TRBD1 few CASSPPGTGYIGDTEAFF TGTGCCAGCTCACCACCAGGGACAGGGTACATCGGCGACACTGAAGCTTTCTTT
TRBJ2-3 TRBV5-1 TRBD2 NA CASSFLPVTSGGFTDTQYF TGCGCCAGCAGCTTCCTCCCCGTAACTAGCGGGGGATTCACAGATACGCAGTATTTT
TRBJ2-2 TRBV12-3/TRBV12-4 NA many CASSLVGSTGELFF TGTGCCAGCAGTTTAGTAGGGTCCACCGGGGAGCTGTTTTTT
TRBJ2-1 TRBV6-2/TRBV6-3 NA NA CASISPAGSHNEQFF TGTGCCAGCATTTCCCCCGCAGGTTCCCATAATGAGCAGTTCTTC
TRBJ1-5 TRBV6-2/TRBV6-3 TRBD1 NA CASSYKGYRGGQPQHF TGTGCCAGCAGTTACAAAGGATACAGGGGCGGTCAGCCCCAGCATTTT
TRBJ2-3 TRBV11-2 NA few CASSLDPRVSGTDTQYF TGTGCCAGCAGCTTAGACCCCAGGGTTTCGGGCACAGATACGCAGTATTTT
TRBJ1-5 TRBV27 TRBD1 many CASRPGQGQQPQHF TGTGCCAGCAGGCCGGGACAGGGGCAACAGCCCCAGCATTTT
TRBJ2-7 TRBV28 TRBD2 many CASSLLVAGSTEQYF TGTGCCAGCAGTTTATTAGTAGCGGGGTCCACCGAGCAGTACTTC
TRBJ1-3 TRBV7-9 NA many CASSPPAGGPTSGNTIYF TGTGCCAGCAGCCCACCCGCCGGGGGACCCACCTCTGGAAACACCATATATTTT
TRBJ2-2 TRBV12-3/TRBV12-4 TRBD1 few CASNPTGTNTGELFF TGTGCCAGCAACCCGACAGGGACGAACACCGGGGAGCTGTTTTTT
TRBJ2-3 TRBV7-2 NA few CASSLGDGRTDTQYF TGTGCCAGCAGCTTAGGGGACGGTCGCACAGATACGCAGTATTTT
TRBJ1-1 TRBV3-1 NA few CASSQYTGSEAFF TGTGCCAGCAGCCAATATACGGGATCCGAAGCTTTCTTT
TRBJ2-3 TRBV20-1 NA few CSARDQLVNQYF TGCAGTGCTAGAGATCAACTAGTAAACCAGTATTTT
TRBJ2-7 TRBV20-1 NA few CSARLGGGAGEQYF TGCAGTGCTCGCCTCGGAGGGGGGGCCGGCGAGCAGTACTTC
TRBJ2-7 TRBV20-1 NA NA CSAPVRGSSYEQYF TGCAGTGCGCCGGTTAGGGGGAGCTCCTACGAGCAGTACTTC
TRBJ1-2 TRBV4-2 TRBD1 few CASSRSTMGTGGDHGYTF TGTGCCAGCAGCCGCTCCACTATGGGGACAGGGGGCGATCATGGCTACACCTTC
TRBJ1-2 TRBV9 TRBD1 NA CASSVGTGNYGYTF TGTGCCAGCAGCGTAGGGACAGGGAACTATGGCTACACCTTC
TRBJ2-3 TRBV7-8 TRBD2 NA CASSPGTSVPLGSTDTQYF TGTGCCAGCAGCCCCGGGACTAGCGTTCCTCTGGGTAGCACAGATACGCAGTATTTT